These T cell receptor beta chains were read from a single sample in a study of blood T cell repertoires in COVID-19. Data came from immunoSEQ multiplex PCR; TCRdb stores just in-frame clones and leaves some out. The data contain 540,000 or so clones, around 90% of them singletons. The sequenced sample was peripheral blood. These receptors were obtained from a woman aged 50 to 65 with COVID-19, enrolled during active disease. The CDR3 runs from the conserved cysteine through the conserved F or W. A D gene is named only where the DNA matches it firmly. Part of the rows lack a size; the others show once, few, many or a class for expanded clones.

V gene	clone size	J gene	D gene	CDR3 protein	CDR3 DNA
TRBV6-5	.	TRBJ1-1	.	CASRKGGGNTEAFF	TGTGCCAGCAGAAAAGGGGGGGGCAACACTGAAGCTTTCTTT
TRBV2	.	TRBJ1-4	TRBD1	CASSQRQGYRPNEKLFF	TGTGCCAGCAGCCAGAGACAGGGTTATCGCCCTAATGAAAAACTGTTTTTT
TRBV5-1	.	TRBJ1-5	TRBD1	CASSPGQGVSQPQHF	TGCGCCAGCAGCCCCGGGCAGGGGGTAAGTCAGCCCCAGCATTTT
TRBV6-5	.	TRBJ1-1	.	CASRGRERNTEAFF	TGTGCCAGCAGGGGTCGGGAGCGGAACACTGAAGCTTTCTTT
TRBV15	.	TRBJ1-3	.	CATSRAPAHFGQSSGNTIYF	TGTGCCACCAGCAGAGCCCCCGCGCACTTTGGGCAGTCTTCTGGAAACACCATATATTTT
TRBV7-9	.	TRBJ2-2	TRBD1	CASSAGQGDTGELFF	TGTGCCAGCAGCGCTGGACAGGGGGACACCGGGGAGCTGTTTTTT
TRBV12-3/TRBV12-4	.	TRBJ1-5	.	CASGQYSNQPQHF	TGTGCCAGCGGGCAGTATAGCAATCAGCCCCAGCATTTT
TRBV6-6	.	TRBJ1-2	TRBD1	CATLTTGDYGYTF	TGTGCCACCCTCACGACAGGGGACTATGGCTACACCTTC
TRBV11-2	.	TRBJ2-7	.	CASSQPGTEQYF	TGTGCCAGCAGCCAACCAGGCACCGAGCAGTACTTC
TRBV7-2	.	TRBJ2-3	.	CASSLNGAPTDTQYF	TGTGCCAGCAGCTTAAATGGGGCCCCCACAGATACGCAGTATTTT
TRBV9	.	TRBJ2-7	.	CASSAGWEAAYEQYF	TGTGCCAGCAGTGCAGGGTGGGAGGCGGCCTACGAGCAGTACTTC
TRBV12-5	few	TRBJ1-5	.	CALNQPQHF	TGTGCATTAAATCAGCCCCAGCATTTT
TRBV7-3	few	TRBJ2-2	.	CASTSGGTGELFF	TGTGCCAGCACCTCAGGGGGGACCGGGGAGCTGTTTTTT
TRBV7-8	.	TRBJ2-1	TRBD1	CASSLGTGLNNEQFF	TGTGCCAGCAGCTTAGGGACAGGCCTTAACAATGAGCAGTTCTTC
TRBV19	.	TRBJ1-1	TRBD1	CASSTRGRPGDTEAFF	TGTGCCAGTAGTACCAGGGGGCGCCCCGGGGACACTGAAGCTTTCTTT
TRBV2	few	TRBJ1-2	.	CASSSTLQGGYTF	TGTGCCAGCAGTTCTACCCTGCAGGGTGGCTACACCTTC
TRBV2	.	TRBJ2-2	.	CASTQGGFQTTGELFF	TGTGCCAGCACCCAGGGGGGCTTCCAGACCACCGGGGAGCTGTTTTTT